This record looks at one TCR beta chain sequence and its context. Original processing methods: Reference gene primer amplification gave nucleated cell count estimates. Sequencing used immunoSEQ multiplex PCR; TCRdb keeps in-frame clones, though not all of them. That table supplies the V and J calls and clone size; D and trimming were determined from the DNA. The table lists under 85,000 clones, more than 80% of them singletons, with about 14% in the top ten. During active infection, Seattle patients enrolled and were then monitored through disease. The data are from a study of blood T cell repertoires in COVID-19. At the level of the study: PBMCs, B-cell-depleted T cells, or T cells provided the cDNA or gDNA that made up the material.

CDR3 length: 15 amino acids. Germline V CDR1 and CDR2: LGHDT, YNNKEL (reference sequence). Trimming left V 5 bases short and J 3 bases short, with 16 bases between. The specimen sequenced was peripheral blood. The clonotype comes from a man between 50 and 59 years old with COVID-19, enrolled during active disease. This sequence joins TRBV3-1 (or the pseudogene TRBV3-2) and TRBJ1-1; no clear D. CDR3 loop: CASSKPTASYTEAFF. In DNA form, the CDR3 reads TGTGCCAGCAGCAAACCTACAGCATCCTACACTGAAGCTTTCTTT.